What follows describes a single TCR beta chain. This sample was included in a study of blood T cell repertoires in COVID-19. As for the study in general: Spain, Italy and the United States supplied samples that represented acute and convalescent COVID-19. PBMCs, B-cell-depleted T cells, or T cells were the source of the cDNA or gDNA that made up the material.

In the source study's methods: Reference gene primer amplification yielded estimated nucleated cell counts. Only in-frame clones appear in the TCRdb table, and some are missing; sequencing was by immunoSEQ multiplex PCR. V, J and clone size are taken as reported in that table, and D and trimming were inferred from the DNA itself. This sample has roughly 380,000 clones; roughly 80% occur once, and the top ten carry 1.1%. The germline V and J ends were trimmed by 4 bases and 3 bases, with 22 bases remaining between them. The CDR3 runs 17 residues. Per germline, CDR1 LNHDA and CDR2 SQIVND (reference sequence).

This sequence originates from a human donor with acute or convalescent COVID-19. The donor label of this sample is uncertain. V is TRBV19 and J is TRBJ2-7, with a possible D match to TRBD1 (6 bases). The specimen was peripheral blood. In DNA, the CDR3 is TGTGCCAGTAGTAATATCGGCCTTCAGGGGACGTTCTACGAGCAGTACTTC. Translating it yields CASSNIGLQGTFYEQYF.